This T cell receptor beta chain was captured in a study of Ad26.COV2.S vaccination and SARS-CoV-2 variants. The treatment is: some 20 received Ad26.COV2.S at low or high dose, single or two shots; about 5 received placebo; per-sample allocation not given. The study sampled participants on day 63 after the first vaccine or placebo injection. Using immunoSEQ multiplex PCR, the repertoire was profiled, and TCRdb retains in-frame clones only, with some absent. The profile shows some 420,000 clones, roughly 88% of them singletons. V dropped 6 bases and J dropped 3 bases, with 12 bases sitting between them. The germline V gene encodes CDR1 MNHEY and CDR2 SMNVEV (reference sequence). This CDR3 region has 13 residues.

The sample was peripheral blood, taken in a trial of Ad26.COV2.S vaccine versus placebo. The gene calls are TRBV27 and TRBJ2-7; D ambiguous. This clonotype was sampled from a person aged 18-60 years who received the Ad26.COV2.S COVID-19 vaccine or a placebo. This chain's CDR3 is CASSSLVIYEQYF. The DNA for the CDR3 is TGTGCCAGCAGCTCCCTCGTTATCTACGAGCAGTACTTC.